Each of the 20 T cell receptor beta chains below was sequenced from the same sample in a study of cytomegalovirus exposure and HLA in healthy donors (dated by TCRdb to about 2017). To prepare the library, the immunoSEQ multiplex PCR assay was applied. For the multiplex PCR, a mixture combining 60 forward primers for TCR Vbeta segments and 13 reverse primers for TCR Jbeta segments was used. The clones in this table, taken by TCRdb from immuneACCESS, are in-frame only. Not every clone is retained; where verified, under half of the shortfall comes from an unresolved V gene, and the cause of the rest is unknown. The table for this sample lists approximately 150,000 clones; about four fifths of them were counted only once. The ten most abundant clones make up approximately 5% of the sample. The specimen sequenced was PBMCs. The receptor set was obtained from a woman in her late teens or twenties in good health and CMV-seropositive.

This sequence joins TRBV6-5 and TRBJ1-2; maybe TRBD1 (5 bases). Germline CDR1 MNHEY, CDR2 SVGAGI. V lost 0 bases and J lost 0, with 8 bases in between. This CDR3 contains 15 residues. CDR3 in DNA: TGTGCCAGCAGTTACTCCCCAGGGACTAACTATGGCTACACCTTC. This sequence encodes CASSYSPGTNYGYTF.

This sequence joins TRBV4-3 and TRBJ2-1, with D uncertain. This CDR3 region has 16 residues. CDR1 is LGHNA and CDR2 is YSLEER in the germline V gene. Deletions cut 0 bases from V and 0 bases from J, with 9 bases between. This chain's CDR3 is CASSQDVRSSYNEQFF. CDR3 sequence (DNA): TGCGCCAGCAGCCAAGATGTGAGGAGCTCCTACAATGAGCAGTTCTTC.

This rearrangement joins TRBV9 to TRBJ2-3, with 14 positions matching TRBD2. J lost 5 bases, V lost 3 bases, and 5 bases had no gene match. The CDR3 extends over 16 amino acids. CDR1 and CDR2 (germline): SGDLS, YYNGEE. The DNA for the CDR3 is TGTGCCAGCAGCGGACTAGCGGGGGGGCAGATAGATACGCAGTATTTT. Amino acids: CASSGLAGGQIDTQYF.

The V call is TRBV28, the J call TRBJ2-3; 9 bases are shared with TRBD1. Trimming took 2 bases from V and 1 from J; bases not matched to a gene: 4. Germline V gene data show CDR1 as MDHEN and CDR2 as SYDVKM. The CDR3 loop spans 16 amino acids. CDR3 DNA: TGTGCCAGCAGTTTAGAACGGGACAGGGGCACAGATACGCAGTATTTT. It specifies CASSLERDRGTDTQYF.

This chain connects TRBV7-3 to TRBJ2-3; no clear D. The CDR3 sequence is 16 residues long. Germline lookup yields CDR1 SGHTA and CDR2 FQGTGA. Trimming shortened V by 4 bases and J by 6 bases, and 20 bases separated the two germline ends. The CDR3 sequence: CASSSDIAAAFDTQYF. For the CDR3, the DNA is TGTGCCAGCAGCTCAGACATCGCAGCTGCTTTTGATACGCAGTATTTT.

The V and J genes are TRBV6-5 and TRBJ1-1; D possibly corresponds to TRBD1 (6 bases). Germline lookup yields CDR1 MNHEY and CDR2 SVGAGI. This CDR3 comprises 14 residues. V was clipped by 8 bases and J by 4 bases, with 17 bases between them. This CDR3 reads CASADSLWGTEAFF. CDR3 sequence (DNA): TGTGCCAGCGCGGACAGCTTGTGGGGCACTGAAGCTTTCTTT.

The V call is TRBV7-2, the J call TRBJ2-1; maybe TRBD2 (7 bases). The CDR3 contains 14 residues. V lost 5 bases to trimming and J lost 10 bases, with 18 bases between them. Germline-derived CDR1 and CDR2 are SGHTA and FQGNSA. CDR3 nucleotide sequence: TGTGCCAGCAGCCCACGGGGGGCTAGCTACGAGCAGTTCTTC. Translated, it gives CASSPRGASYEQFF.

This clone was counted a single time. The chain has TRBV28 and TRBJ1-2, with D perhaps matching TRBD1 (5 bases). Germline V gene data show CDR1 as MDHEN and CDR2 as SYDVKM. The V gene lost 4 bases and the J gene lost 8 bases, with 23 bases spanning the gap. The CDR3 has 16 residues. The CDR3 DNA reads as TGTGCCAGCAGTTCTCCCTCCATCGTAGGGGTTAAGGGCTACACCTTC. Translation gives CASSSPSIVGVKGYTF.

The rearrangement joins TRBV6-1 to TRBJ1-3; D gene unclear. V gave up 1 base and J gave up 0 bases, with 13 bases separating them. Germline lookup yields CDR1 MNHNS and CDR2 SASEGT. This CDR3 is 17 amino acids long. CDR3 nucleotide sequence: TGTGCCAGCAGTGAAGGTCGAGGTGGGAGCTCTGGAAACACCATATATTTT. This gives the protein CASSEGRGGSSGNTIYF.

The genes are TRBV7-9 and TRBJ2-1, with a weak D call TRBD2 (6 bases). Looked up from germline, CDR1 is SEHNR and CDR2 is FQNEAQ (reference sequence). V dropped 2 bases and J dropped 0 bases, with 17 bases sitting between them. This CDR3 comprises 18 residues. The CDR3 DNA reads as TGTGCCAGCAGCTTAACCAAGTGGGGGGTAAGCTCCTACAATGAGCAGTTCTTC. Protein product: CASSLTKWGVSSYNEQFF. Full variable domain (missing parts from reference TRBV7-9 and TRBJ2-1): DTGVSQNPRHKITKRGQNVTFRCDPISEHNRLYWYRQTLGQGPEFLTYFQNEAQLEKSRLLSDRFSAERPKGSFSTLEIQRTEQGDSAMYLCASSLTKWGVSSYNEQFFGPGTRLTVL.

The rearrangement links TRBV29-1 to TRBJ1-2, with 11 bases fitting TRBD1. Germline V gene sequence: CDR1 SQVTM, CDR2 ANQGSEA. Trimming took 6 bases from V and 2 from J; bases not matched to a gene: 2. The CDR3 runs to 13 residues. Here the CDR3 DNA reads TGCAGCGTCCGGGACAGGGGGAACTATGGCTACACCTTC. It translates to CSVRDRGNYGYTF.

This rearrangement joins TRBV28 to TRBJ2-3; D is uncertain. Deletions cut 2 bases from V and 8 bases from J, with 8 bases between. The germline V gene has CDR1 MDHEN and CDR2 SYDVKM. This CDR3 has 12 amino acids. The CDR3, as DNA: TGTGCCAGCAGTTTAGCCGGTACTACGCAGTATTTT. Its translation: CASSLAGTTQYF.

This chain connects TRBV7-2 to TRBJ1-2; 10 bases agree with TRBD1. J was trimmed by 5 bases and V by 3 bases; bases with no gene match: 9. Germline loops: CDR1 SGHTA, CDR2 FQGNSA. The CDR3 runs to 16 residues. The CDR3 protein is CASSFSTGTGEYGYTF. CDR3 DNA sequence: TGTGCCAGCAGCTTTTCTACCGGGACAGGGGAGTATGGCTACACCTTC.

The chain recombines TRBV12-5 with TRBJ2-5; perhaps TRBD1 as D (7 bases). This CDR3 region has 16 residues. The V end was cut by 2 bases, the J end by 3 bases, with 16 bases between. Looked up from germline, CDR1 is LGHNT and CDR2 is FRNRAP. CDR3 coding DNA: TGTGCTAGTGGTTTGACCCAGGGGGGTTCCAAAGAGACCCAGTACTTC. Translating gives CASGLTQGGSKETQYF.

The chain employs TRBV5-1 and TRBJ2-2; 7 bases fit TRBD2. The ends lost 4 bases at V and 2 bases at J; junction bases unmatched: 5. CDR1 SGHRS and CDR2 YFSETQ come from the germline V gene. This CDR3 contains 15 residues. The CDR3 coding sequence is TGCGCCAGCAGCCCACCGGGGGGAAACACCGGGGAGCTGTTTTTT. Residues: CASSPPGGNTGELFF.

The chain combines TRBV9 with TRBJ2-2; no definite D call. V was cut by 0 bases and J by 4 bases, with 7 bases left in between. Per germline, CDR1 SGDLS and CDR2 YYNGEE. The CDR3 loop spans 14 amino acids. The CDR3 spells CASSVEYSTGELFF. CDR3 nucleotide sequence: TGTGCCAGCAGCGTAGAGTACTCCACCGGGGAGCTGTTTTTT.

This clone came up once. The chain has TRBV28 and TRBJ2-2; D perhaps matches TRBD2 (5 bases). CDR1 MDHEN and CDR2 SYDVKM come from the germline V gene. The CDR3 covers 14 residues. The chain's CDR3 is CGTLGSQNTGELFF. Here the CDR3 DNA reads TGTGGCACCCTGGGGAGCCAGAACACCGGGGAGCTGTTTTTT. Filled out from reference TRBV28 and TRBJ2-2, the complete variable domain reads DVKVTQSSRYLVKRTGEKVFLECVQDMDHENMFWYRQDPGLGLRLIYFSYDVKMKEKGDIPEGYSVSREKKERFSLILESASTNQTSMYLCGTLGSQNTGELFFGEGSRLTVL.

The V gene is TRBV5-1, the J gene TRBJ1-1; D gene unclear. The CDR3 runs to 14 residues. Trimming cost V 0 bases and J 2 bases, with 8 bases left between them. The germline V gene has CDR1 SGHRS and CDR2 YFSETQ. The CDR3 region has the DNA TGCGCCAGCAGCTTGGCCTCGGTCAACACTGAAGCTTTCTTT. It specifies CASSLASVNTEAFF.

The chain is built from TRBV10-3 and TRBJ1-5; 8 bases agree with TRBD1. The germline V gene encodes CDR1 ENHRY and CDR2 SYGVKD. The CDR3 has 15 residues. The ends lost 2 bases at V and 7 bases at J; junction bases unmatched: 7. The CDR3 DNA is TGTGCCATCAGTGAGACGGACAGGGAAGTCCAGCCCCAGCATTTT. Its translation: CAISETDREVQPQHF.

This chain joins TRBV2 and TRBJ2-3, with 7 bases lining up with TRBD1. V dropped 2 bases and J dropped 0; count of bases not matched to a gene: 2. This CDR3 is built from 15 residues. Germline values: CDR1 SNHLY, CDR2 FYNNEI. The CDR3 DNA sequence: TGTGCCAGCAGTGAATGGGGACAGAGCACAGATACGCAGTATTTT. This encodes CASSEWGQSTDTQYF.